These T cell receptor beta chains were read from a single sample in a study of CD8+CD57+ T cells in acquired aplastic anemia. TCRdb used MiXCR to reprocess the reads, holding one entry per CDR3 protein. Found here are some 410,000 distinct CDR3 sequences, about 70% of them singletons; the top ten hold approximately 3.8%. The material sequenced was sorted CD4+, CD8+, or CD8+CD57+ T cells (not recorded which) from PBMCs. The receptors were sampled from a human donor in good health, serving as a control. Each CDR3 is given with its conserved first and last residue. A D gene is named only where the DNA matches it firmly. Some rows mark clone size as missing; the rest say once, few, many or name a class of expanded clone.

v_call	clone_size	j_call	d_call	cdr3_aa	cdr3_nt
TRBV12-3/TRBV12-4	.	TRBJ2-5	TRBD2	CASGYSGGAVTQYF	TGTGCCAGCGGCTATAGCGGGGGCGCAGTGACCCAGTACTTC
TRBV12-3/TRBV12-4	many	TRBJ1-6	.	CASSLAGGNSPLHF	TGTGCCAGCAGTTTGGCAGGCGGGAATTCACCCCTCCACTTT
TRBV2	.	TRBJ1-3	.	CASSDSGSSGNTIYF	TGTGCCAGCAGTGACTCTGGAAGCTCTGGAAACACCATATATTTT
TRBV24-1	.	TRBJ1-1	.	CATSDLESNTEAFF	TGTGCCACCAGTGATTTGGAATCGAACACTGAAGCTTTCTTT
TRBV13	.	TRBJ1-1	.	CASSLRRTSGDTEAFF	TGTGCCAGCAGCTTAAGAAGGACGAGCGGGGACACTGAAGCTTTCTTT
TRBV19	many	TRBJ1-1	.	CATTSFGGNTEAFF	TGTGCCACCACCTCTTTTGGAGGGAACACTGAAGCTTTCTTT
TRBV7-9	once	TRBJ2-5	.	CASSLQGGGATQCF	TGTGCCAGCAGCCTACAGGGGGGGGGCGCGACCCAGTGCTTC
TRBV19	.	TRBJ2-3	.	CASSIGSQGGLGNTQCF	TGCGCCAGTAGTATAGGGTCTCAGGGGGGCCTCGGGAATACGCAGTGTTTT
TRBV7-3	.	TRBJ2-1	.	CASSRNYGYDKYLFF	TGTGCCAGCAGCCGGAACTACGGTTACGACAAGTACCTCTTCTTC
TRBV27	.	TRBJ1-4	TRBD1	CASSLSKTGVDATNEKLFF	TGTGCCAGCAGTTTATCGAAGACAGGGGTTGATGCAACTAATGAAAAACTGTTTTTT
TRBV20-1	many	TRBJ1-3	.	CSARSDSQGGNTVYF	TGCAGTGCTAGATCGGACAGCCAAGGAGGAAACACCGTATATTTT